A selection of T cell receptor beta chains follows, all from one sample in a study of identifying expanded T cells in peripheral blood. Method: immunoSEQ multiplex PCR; TCRdb's copy keeps in-frame clones and lacks some. The repertoire holds over 90,000 clones, with approximately 86% as singletons. Sequenced sample: blood. These TCRs come from a person aged 18 to 75 in good health. Each CDR3 is given with its conserved first and last residue. Each record gives: J gene, clone size, D gene, V gene, CDR3 DNA, CDR3 protein. D genes are given only for firm matches. Clone size, where shown, is once, few, many, or a class for clones that have expanded.

>TRBJ1-1|.|.|TRBV7-2
TGTGCCAGCAGCTACACAGAAAACACTGAAGCTTTCTTT
CASSYTENTEAFF
>TRBJ1-2|.|.|TRBV29-1
TGCAGCGTTGAGAATAGTCAGGGAAGTTACTATGGCTACACCTTC
CSVENSQGSYYGYTF
>TRBJ2-4|.|.|TRBV10-3
TGTGCCATCAGTGAAACAGGACAGTCCCTGGCCAAAAACATTCAGTACTTC
CAISETGQSLAKNIQYF
>TRBJ1-4|.|TRBD1|TRBV27
TGTGCCAGCAGTTTATCCGGGACAGGGCACGAAAAACTGTTTTTT
CASSLSGTGHEKLFF
>TRBJ2-3|.|TRBD2|TRBV7-9
TGTGCCAGCAGCTTAGCGCGAGGCGGGGGGAGTGCGGATACGCAGTATTTT
CASSLARGGGSADTQYF
>TRBJ1-2|.|.|TRBV27
TGTGCCAGCAGTTTAGGGGGAAGGGGCTACACCTTC
CASSLGGRGYTF
>TRBJ1-2|.|TRBD1|TRBV6-5
TGTGCCAGCGGGACAGGGGGCCGCAAGACATACACCTTC
CASGTGGRKTYTF
>TRBJ1-1|.|TRBD1|TRBV11-2
TGTGCCAGCAGTTTCCAGGGGGCGAACACTGAAGCTTTCTTT
CASSFQGANTEAFF
>TRBJ1-5|.|.|TRBV5-4
TGTGCCAGCAGCTTTAGGACGGATAGGCAGCCCCAGCATTTT
CASSFRTDRQPQHF
>TRBJ2-4|.|.|TRBV4-3
TGCGCCAGCAGCCAAGCCCCAACAGGGGGGGGAAACATTCAGTACTTC
CASSQAPTGGGNIQYF
>TRBJ2-5|.|.|TRBV15
TGTGCCACCAGCTTAGGCCACGAGACCCAGTACTTC
CATSLGHETQYF
>TRBJ2-7|.|.|TRBV2
TGTGCCAGCACCACCGGGACAACTACCTACGAGCAGTACTTC
CASTTGTTTYEQYF
>TRBJ1-1|.|.|TRBV7-6
TGTGCCAGCAGCAAAGACACGAACACTGAAGCTTTCTTT
CASSKDTNTEAFF
>TRBJ2-4|.|TRBD1|TRBV18
TGTGCCAGCTCACCACTGGGACAGGGGGCCATGACCAAAAACATTCAGTACTTC
CASSPLGQGAMTKNIQYF
>TRBJ2-7|.|.|TRBV7-2
TGTGCCAGCAGCCCGGATCAGGGATTTACGTCCTACGAGCAGTACTTC
CASSPDQGFTSYEQYF
>TRBJ1-1|few|.|TRBV4-1
TGCGCCAGCAGCCAAGTCCGGGGATACACTGAAGCTTTCTTT
CASSQVRGYTEAFF
>TRBJ1-1|.|.|TRBV5-1
TGCGCCAGCAGCTTGGCCCCGGGCCGGGACACTGAAGCTTTCTTT
CASSLAPGRDTEAFF
>TRBJ2-3|.|.|TRBV5-1
TGCGCCAGCAGCTTGGAGTACCCTAGCACAGATACGCAGTATTTT
CASSLEYPSTDTQYF
>TRBJ1-4|.|TRBD1|TRBV11-2
TGTGCCAGCAGCCGAACCGGGACAGGGGTATCCGAAAAACTGTTTTTT
CASSRTGTGVSEKLFF
>TRBJ2-6|.|.|TRBV2
TGTGCCGGGATGGACGGGGGCTCTGGGGCCAACGTCCTGACTTTC
CAGMDGGSGANVLTF
>TRBJ2-7|.|.|TRBV7-2
TGTGCCAGCAGCCCCCGACGAACCGCCTACGAGCAGTACTTC
CASSPRRTAYEQYF
>TRBJ2-7|.|.|TRBV7-3
TGTGCCAGCAGTACCGCCAGCGGCATTCCCTACGAGCAGTACTTC
CASSTASGIPYEQYF